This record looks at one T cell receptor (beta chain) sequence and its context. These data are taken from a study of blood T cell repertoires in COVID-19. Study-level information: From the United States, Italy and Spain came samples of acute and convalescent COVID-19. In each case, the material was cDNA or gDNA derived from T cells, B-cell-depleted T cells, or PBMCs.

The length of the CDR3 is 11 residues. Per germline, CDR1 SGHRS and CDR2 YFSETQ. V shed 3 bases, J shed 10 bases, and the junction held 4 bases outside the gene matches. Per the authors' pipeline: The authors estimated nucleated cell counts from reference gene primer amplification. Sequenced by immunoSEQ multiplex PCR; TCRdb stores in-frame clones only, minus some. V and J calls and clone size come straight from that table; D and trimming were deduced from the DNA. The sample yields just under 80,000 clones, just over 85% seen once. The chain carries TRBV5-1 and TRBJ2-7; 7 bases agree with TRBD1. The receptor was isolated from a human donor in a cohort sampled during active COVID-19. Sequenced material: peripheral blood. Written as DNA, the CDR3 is TGCGCCAGCAGCTCGGACAGGCTTCAGTACTTC. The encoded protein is CASSSDRLQYF.